A selection of T cell receptor beta chains follows, all from one sample in a study of T-cell reconstitution after alpha-beta-depleted transplantation in children. TCRdb itself ran the PCR reads through MiXCR, one entry per CDR3 protein. The sample lists about 830,000 distinct CDR3 sequences; less than 20% were seen once. The sequencing here drew on PBMCs, mostly from graft donor cells, taken 360 days after TCRalphabeta/CD19-depleted stem cell transplant. The receptors stem from a male patient between 10 and 17 years old who had a stem cell transplant for acute lymphoblastic leukemia, so the T cells may come from the graft donor. The CDR3 runs from the conserved cysteine through the conserved F or W. A D gene is named only where the DNA matches it firmly. Rows give clone size only sometimes, using once, few, many, or a class for an expanded clone.

TRBV20-1,.,TRBJ2-5,few,CSARNLGTPKETQYF,TGCAGTGCTAGGAACCTTGGGACTCCGAAAGAGACCCAGTACTTC
TRBV11-2,TRBD2,TRBJ2-7,.,CASSSFGGSSYEQYF,TGTGCCAGCAGCTCTTTTGGCGGGAGCTCCTACGAGCAGTACTTC
TRBV30,TRBD1,TRBJ2-7,few,CAWLTGGSYEQYF,TGTGCCTGGCTGACAGGGGGCTCCTACGAGCAGTACTTC
TRBV10-3,.,TRBJ1-3,.,CAIRYLPGASGNTIYF,TGTGCCATCAGATACCTACCAGGGGCCTCTGGAAACACCATATATTTT
TRBV5-1,.,TRBJ2-1,.,CASSPSRSYNEQFF,TGCGCCAGCAGCCCCTCCCGCTCCTACAATGAGCAGTTCTTC
TRBV5-1,.,TRBJ2-3,few,CASSLAVGRPYLTDTQYF,TGCGCCAGCAGCTTGGCCGTGGGGCGACCCTACCTCACAGATACGCAGTATTTT
TRBV10-3,TRBD1,TRBJ2-7,.,CAIAGTGTTYEQYF,TGTGCCATCGCGGGGACAGGGACAACCTACGAGCAGTACTTC
TRBV6-1,TRBD2,TRBJ2-1,few,CASRPLAGVRNEQFF,TGTGCCAGCAGGCCTCTAGCGGGAGTTCGGAATGAGCAGTTCTTC
TRBV14,.,TRBJ2-7,few,CASSQLLARGYEQYF,TGTGCCAGCAGCCAACTCCTTGCCAGGGGCTACGAGCAGTACTTC
TRBV7-8,.,TRBJ2-1,many,CASSSRNRYEQFF,TGTGCCAGCAGCTCCCGTAACAGGTATGAGCAGTTCTTC
TRBV29-1,TRBD1,TRBJ1-1,many,CSVEQWGTGDAEAFF,TGCAGCGTTGAACAATGGGGAACAGGGGATGCTGAAGCTTTCTTT
TRBV20-1,TRBD1,TRBJ1-4,.,CSATGTAFINEKLFF,TGCAGTGCTACAGGGACAGCCTTTATTAATGAAAAACTGTTTTTT
TRBV5-1,TRBD1,TRBJ2-7,few,CASSLVPKTRGLGTYEQYF,TGCGCCAGCAGCTTGGTCCCGAAGACCAGGGGGCTAGGGACCTACGAGCAGTACTTC
TRBV24-1,TRBD2,TRBJ2-5,few,CATGQTGTSGSTKTQYF,TGTGCCACCGGACAAACCGGGACTAGCGGGAGTACTAAGACCCAGTACTTC
TRBV10-3,.,TRBJ1-1,many,CAIRQTMNTEAFF,TGTGCCATCAGGCAGACCATGAACACTGAAGCTTTCTTT
TRBV6-5,.,TRBJ2-1,.,CASSYLPGTTQFF,TGTGCCAGCAGTTACCTCCCCGGGACAACGCAGTTCTTC
TRBV9,TRBD1,TRBJ2-1,few,CASSVRTGGYNEQFF,TGTGCCAGCAGCGTCCGGACAGGGGGCTACAATGAGCAGTTCTTC
TRBV6-2/TRBV6-3,TRBD1,TRBJ2-7,.,CASSYTDRAFSYEQYF,TGTGCCAGCAGTTACACGGACAGGGCTTTCTCCTACGAGCAGTACTTC
TRBV27,.,TRBJ2-5,few,CASGRPAQYF,TGTGCCAGCGGCCGCCCCGCCCAGTACTTC
TRBV6-5,.,TRBJ1-2,few,CARIGYNYGYTF,TGTGCCAGGATCGGGTATAACTATGGCTACACCTTC
TRBV7-6,TRBD1,TRBJ1-2,.,CASSPGGQGYGYTF,TGTGCCAGCAGCCCCGGGGGACAGGGATATGGCTACACCTTC
TRBV28,.,TRBJ2-6,many,CASSLYGRGDSGANVLTF,TGTGCCAGCAGTTTGTATGGGCGCGGCGACTCTGGGGCCAACGTCCTGACTTTC
TRBV6-5,TRBD1,TRBJ2-7,few,CASSSYSGTAYEQYF,TGTGCCAGCAGTTCGTACTCCGGGACAGCCTACGAGCAGTACTTC
TRBV15,.,TRBJ2-7,many,CATSRDQSGAYEQYF,TGTGCCACCAGCAGAGATCAGTCAGGGGCCTACGAGCAGTACTTC
TRBV15,.,TRBJ2-7,.,CATSREARPSSYEQYF,TGTGCCACCAGCAGAGAAGCTCGCCCTTCCTCCTACGAGCAGTACTTC
TRBV5-1,TRBD2,TRBJ2-2,.,CASTPSGTTNTGELFF,TGCGCCAGCACCCCCAGCGGGACGACGAACACCGGGGAGCTGTTTTTT
TRBV20-1,TRBD1,TRBJ2-1,few,CSASWDRYNEQFF,TGCAGTGCTAGTTGGGACAGGTACAATGAGCAGTTCTTC
TRBV25-1,.,TRBJ2-3,.,CASSALVSFVADTQYF,TGTGCCAGCAGTGCACTCGTGAGTTTTGTCGCAGATACGCAGTATTTT
TRBV4-1,TRBD2,TRBJ2-1,.,CASSQDSLGLAGGEDEQFF,TGCGCCAGCAGCCAAGATTCCCTGGGACTAGCGGGAGGGGAGGATGAGCAGTTCTTC
TRBV10-3,.,TRBJ2-5,many,CATGTNQETQYF,TGTGCCACCGGGACAAACCAAGAGACCCAGTACTTC
TRBV27,.,TRBJ2-3,.,CASPVRETDTQYF,TGTGCCAGCCCTGTTAGGGAAACAGATACGCAGTATTTT
TRBV4-1,.,TRBJ2-3,few,CASSQVQRDTQYF,TGCGCCAGCAGCCAAGTCCAGAGGGATACGCAGTATTTT
TRBV5-1,.,TRBJ2-3,many,CASSLAYSGRTDTQYF,TGCGCCAGCAGCCTGGCCTATAGCGGTCGCACAGATACGCAGTATTTT
TRBV5-1,.,TRBJ2-5,.,CASSLGGFDETQYF,TGCGCCAGCAGCTTGGGGGGGTTTGATGAGACCCAGTACTTC
TRBV20-1,.,TRBJ1-1,many,CSARWVNTEAFF,TGCAGTGCCAGGTGGGTGAACACTGAAGCTTTCTTT
TRBV5-1,.,TRBJ2-1,few,CASSLDPSTHEQFF,TGCGCCAGCAGCTTGGATCCTAGCACACATGAGCAGTTCTTC
TRBV14,TRBD2,TRBJ2-1,.,CASSQYIMASGTPGLPYNEQFF,TGTGCCAGCAGCCAATATATCATGGCTAGCGGGACCCCAGGGTTACCCTACAATGAGCAGTTCTTC
TRBV29-1,TRBD1,TRBJ2-4,few,CSVSTGIDIQYF,TGCAGCGTTTCGACAGGGATCGACATTCAGTACTTC
TRBV5-1,TRBD2,TRBJ2-1,.,CASSSSGLVYEQFF,TGCGCCAGCAGCTCTTCCGGACTAGTCTATGAGCAGTTCTTC